This is a list of T cell receptor beta chains from one sample in a study of T-cell reconstitution after alpha-beta-depleted transplantation in children. TCRdb called the PCR reads again in MiXCR, with one record for every CDR3 protein. The sample carries about 540,000 distinct CDR3 sequences, 25% to 30% recorded once. Here the sequenced sample was PBMCs, taken before TCRalphabeta/CD19-depleted stem cell transplant. Receptor source: a boy under two years old with Wiskott-Aldrich syndrome, due to receive a stem cell transplant. Each CDR3 is given with its conserved first and last residue. A D gene is named only where the DNA matches it firmly. Where a row states a size, it is once, few, many or the class of an expanded clone; other rows omit it.

TRBJ2-2 TRBD1 TRBV29-1 few CSVSAGGVNTGELFF TGCAGCGTTTCCGCAGGGGGCGTTAACACCGGGGAGCTGTTTTTT
TRBJ2-4 - TRBV5-1 - CASSLAERGRDKNIQYF TGCGCCAGCAGCTTGGCCGAAAGGGGACGGGACAAAAACATTCAGTACTTC
TRBJ2-1 - TRBV20-1 few CSARGGGASSYNEQFF TGCAGTGCTAGAGGAGGTGGCGCGAGCTCCTACAATGAGCAGTTCTTC
TRBJ1-6 TRBD1 TRBV12-3/TRBV12-4 few CASSWTGGANSPLHF TGTGCCAGCAGCTGGACAGGGGGCGCCAATTCACCCCTCCACTTT
TRBJ2-1 - TRBV7-7 few CASSLLSTNEQFF TGTGCCAGCAGCTTACTTTCGACCAATGAGCAGTTCTTC
TRBJ1-3 TRBD1 TRBV7-9 - CASSTLTGVNGNTIYF TGTGCCAGCAGCACCCTGACAGGGGTCAATGGAAACACCATATATTTT
TRBJ2-7 - TRBV20-1 - CSADRGRAKAYPEQYF TGCAGTGCTGATCGAGGGCGGGCAAAAGCTTACCCCGAGCAGTACTTC
TRBJ1-4 - TRBV4-1 few CASSQEDGEKLFF TGCGCCAGCAGCCAAGAGGACGGTGAAAAACTGTTTTTT
TRBJ2-7 - TRBV5-1 - CASKEGRTYEQYF TGCGCCAGCAAAGAGGGCCGGACCTACGAGCAGTACTTC
TRBJ2-2 - TRBV18 few CASSRPDTNTGELFF TGTGCCAGCTCACGCCCGGATACGAACACCGGGGAGCTGTTTTTT
TRBJ1-2 - TRBV10-3 - CAISDAGTPYGYTF TGTGCCATCAGTGACGCAGGGACCCCCTATGGCTACACCTTC
TRBJ1-6 - TRBV5-1 - CASSPEPGPNNSPLHF TGCGCCAGCAGCCCCGAACCGGGCCCGAATAATTCACCCCTCCACTTT
TRBJ1-5 TRBD1 TRBV12-3/TRBV12-4 - CASSLTGAGYGNQPQHF TGTGCCAGCAGTCTAACAGGGGCGGGTTACGGCAATCAGCCCCAGCATTTT
TRBJ2-5 TRBD2 TRBV4-2 - CASSHGTSGTIGETQYF TGTGCCAGCAGCCATGGGACTAGCGGAACAATAGGGGAGACCCAGTACTTC
TRBJ2-1 TRBD2 TRBV9 few CASSVRRERHNEQFF TGTGCCAGCAGCGTAAGGCGGGAGCGGCACAATGAGCAGTTCTTC
TRBJ1-1 TRBD1 TRBV29-1 few CSAAGGTGNTEAFF TGCAGCGCCGCAGGGGGGACTGGAAACACTGAAGCTTTCTTT
TRBJ2-1 - TRBV10-3 - CAINRDGENEQFF TGTGCCATCAACCGGGACGGGGAGAATGAGCAGTTCTTC
TRBJ2-1 - TRBV15 few CATSRQGYNEQFF TGTGCCACCAGCAGGCAGGGTTACAATGAGCAGTTCTTC
TRBJ2-1 - TRBV30 - CAWSGTPHPYNEQFF TGTGCCTGGAGTGGGACCCCCCATCCCTACAATGAGCAGTTCTTC
TRBJ1-1 - TRBV20-1 - CSARGPTWGVQNTEAFF TGCAGTGCTAGAGGCCCGACCTGGGGAGTCCAGAACACTGAAGCTTTCTTT
TRBJ2-7 TRBD2 TRBV20-1 few CSALGDTGLAGFEQYF TGCAGTGCTTTGGGGGACACGGGACTAGCGGGTTTCGAGCAGTACTTC
TRBJ1-5 - TRBV20-1 - CSASMGFSNQPQHF TGCAGTGCTAGTATGGGATTCAGCAATCAGCCCCAGCATTTT
TRBJ2-2 - TRBV7-9 few CASSRLGLNTGELFF TGTGCCAGCAGCCGCTTGGGGTTAAACACCGGGGAGCTGTTTTTT
TRBJ1-3 - TRBV28 - CASSYILAGRLQAGNTIYF TGTGCCAGCAGTTACATATTGGCGGGGAGGTTGCAAGCTGGAAACACCATATATTTT
TRBJ1-2 - TRBV28 - CASSPRTYGYTF TGTGCCAGCAGTCCCCGGACATACGGCTACACCTTC
TRBJ2-3 - TRBV20-1 few CSAILDPTTDTQYF TGCAGTGCGATACTGGATCCGACCACAGATACGCAGTATTTT
TRBJ2-7 TRBD2 TRBV20-1 once CSARKGGRKAYEQYF TGCAGTGCTAGAAAGGGCGGGAGAAAGGCCTACGAGCAGTACTTC
TRBJ2-2 TRBD2 TRBV30 - CVGEGARTGELFF TGTGTTGGGGAGGGAGCGAGGACCGGGGAGCTGTTTTTT
TRBJ1-1 - TRBV6-1 few CASTPAGYTEAFF TGTGCCAGCACCCCGGCGGGATACACTGAAGCTTTCTTT
TRBJ2-5 - TRBV10-3 few CAISEVQETQYF TGTGCCATCAGTGAAGTCCAAGAGACCCAGTACTTC
TRBJ2-5 TRBD2 TRBV5-6 few CASSLGIAGEKETQYF TGTGCCAGCAGCTTGGGAATAGCGGGAGAGAAAGAGACCCAGTACTTC
TRBJ2-5 TRBD2 TRBV11-2 - CASSPGTSGIQETQYF TGTGCCAGCAGCCCTGGAACTAGCGGAATTCAAGAGACCCAGTACTTC
TRBJ2-3 TRBD2 TRBV20-1 - CSAREGQREFYTDTQYF TGCAGTGCTAGAGAAGGGCAGCGGGAGTTCTACACAGATACGCAGTATTTT
TRBJ2-1 - TRBV13 - CASSLTGDPNEQFF TGTGCCAGCAGCTTAACGGGGGACCCTAATGAGCAGTTCTTC
TRBJ2-7 - TRBV14 few CASSQVSGSSYEQYF TGTGCCAGCAGCCAAGTAAGCGGAAGCTCCTACGAGCAGTACTTC
TRBJ1-6 TRBD1 TRBV5-6 - CASSVQTGKNSPLHF TGTGCCAGCAGCGTCCAGACAGGGAAGAATTCACCCCTCCACTTT
TRBJ1-1 - TRBV12-3/TRBV12-4 few CASRQGTANTEAFF TGTGCCAGCAGGCAAGGTACAGCGAACACTGAAGCTTTCTTT
TRBJ1-1 - TRBV11-1 - CASSLGLGRDVRARTEAFF TGTGCCAGCAGCTTAGGGTTAGGGAGGGATGTCCGGGCTAGGACTGAAGCTTTCTTT
TRBJ2-1 TRBD2 TRBV20-1 - CSARPLSGSNNNEQFF TGCAGTGCTAGACCGCTCAGCGGGAGTAACAACAATGAGCAGTTCTTC
TRBJ1-1 - TRBV7-8 - CASSLGQIEAFF TGTGCCAGCAGCTTAGGGCAGATTGAAGCTTTCTTT
TRBJ2-1 TRBD2 TRBV4-1 few CASGTSVKRYNEQFF TGCGCCAGCGGTACTAGCGTCAAAAGATACAATGAGCAGTTCTTC
TRBJ2-7 - TRBV20-1 - CSASRAPGAYEQYF TGCAGTGCGAGCCGGGCCCCCGGGGCCTACGAGCAGTACTTC
TRBJ2-3 TRBD1 TRBV12-3/TRBV12-4 - CASSPGTALSTDTQYF TGTGCCAGCAGTCCCGGGACAGCACTTAGCACAGATACGCAGTATTTT
TRBJ2-7 TRBD2 TRBV5-5 few CASSLTSGRFEQYF TGTGCCAGCAGCTTGACTAGCGGGAGATTCGAGCAGTACTTC
TRBJ2-1 TRBD2 TRBV20-1 - CSAEGLAASYNEQFF TGCAGTGCTGAGGGACTAGCGGCCTCATACAATGAGCAGTTCTTC
TRBJ2-1 - TRBV5-1 few CASSLALTLYNEQFF TGCGCCAGCAGCTTGGCACTGACCCTCTACAATGAGCAGTTCTTC
TRBJ2-1 - TRBV29-1 - CSGRDGVFEQFF TGCAGCGGACGGGACGGAGTATTTGAGCAGTTCTTC
TRBJ2-7 - TRBV7-8 - CASSLGQSGFGEQYF TGTGCCAGCAGCTTAGGGCAGTCGGGGTTTGGAGAGCAGTACTTC
TRBJ2-1 TRBD2 TRBV10-1 few CASSSTSGRAINEQFF TGCGCCAGCAGTAGCACAAGCGGGAGGGCTATTAATGAGCAGTTCTTC
TRBJ2-3 TRBD2 TRBV9 - CASSVVSGTTDTQYF TGTGCCAGCAGCGTAGTGAGCGGGACCACAGATACGCAGTATTTT
TRBJ2-3 TRBD2 TRBV9 few CASSVGGGRPDTQYF TGTGCCAGCAGCGTAGGAGGCGGGAGGCCAGATACGCAGTATTTT
TRBJ2-1 - TRBV21-1 few CASIKGRYEQFF TGTGCCAGCATTAAGGGCCGGTATGAGCAGTTCTTC
TRBJ2-3 - TRBV5-1 few CASSPDPGSTDTQYF TGCGCCAGCAGCCCTGATCCGGGAAGCACAGATACGCAGTATTTT
TRBJ2-6 TRBD1 TRBV4-1 few CASSHRDRTSGANVLTF TGCGCCAGCAGCCATCGGGACAGAACCTCTGGGGCCAACGTCCTGACTTTC
TRBJ2-7 - TRBV27 - CASSLYPSSPRQYF TGTGCCAGCAGTTTATATCCCTCGTCCCCGCGGCAGTACTTC
TRBJ2-2 - TRBV7-9 few CASSPGGGRTRFGELFF TGTGCCAGCAGCCCCGGAGGGGGACGGACGAGATTCGGGGAGCTGTTTTTT
TRBJ2-3 - TRBV10-3 few CAARTDTQYF TGTGCCGCCCGGACAGATACGCAGTATTTT
TRBJ2-7 TRBD2 TRBV6-2/TRBV6-3 - CASSTGTSGNYEQYF TGTGCCAGCAGTACCGGGACTAGCGGGAATTACGAGCAGTACTTC